This T cell receptor beta chain was identified during a study of OX40 agonist ivuxolimab in advanced cancers. Study overall: Patient treatment consisted of intravenous ivuxolimab administration every 2 weeks at 0.01 to 10 mg/kg. With a range of 23 to 79, age averaged approximately 60 years, and 65% to 85% were male.

The ends were cut back, 4 bases at V and 6 bases at J, with 15 bases in the middle. Germline CDR1 reads SNHLY; CDR2 reads FYNNEI. The CDR3 contains 14 residues. Blood sampling was done at baseline, cycle 4 day 1, and cycle 7 day 1. The method was immunoSEQ multiplex PCR; TCRdb's version includes in-frame clones alone and lacks a portion of them. This table holds more than 55,000 clones, about 85% found once. This clone was counted a few times. The J gene is TRBJ1-2, the V gene TRBV2, with D possibly matching TRBD1 (6 bases). Sequenced material: CD4+ or CD8+ T cells sorted from blood, taken in a trial of the OX40 agonist ivuxolimab. The origin of this receptor is an adult with an advanced solid tumor such as melanoma, head and neck, liver or kidney cancer. The CDR3 is CASSGSTGKDGYTF. As DNA, the CDR3 is TGTGCCAGCAGTGGTTCTACAGGGAAAGATGGCTACACCTTC.